Sequencing of this T cell receptor beta chain was carried out in a study of T cells expressing NK-cell markers. About the research overall: It was sorted CD3+CD56-NKG2C+, CD3+CD56+NKG2C- and CD3+CD56+NKG2C+ T cells that provided the TCR beta repertoires. One of eight sequenced donors was HCMV-seronegative; the other seven were seropositive. Whole-study findings and limits: In about six donors, dominant CD3+CD56+NKG2C+ clonotypes ranked among the top 10 CD8+ clonotypes. The CD3+CD56-NKG2C+ fraction of a few donors was also led by these clonotypes.

The CDR3 covers 14 residues. Germline CDR1 KGHDR, CDR2 SFDVKD. On this clonotype itself: Its antigen is currently unknown.

TCRdb re-called the 5' RACE reads and catalogs CDR3 proteins one per entry, DNA excluded. The sample table sets out approximately 420,000 distinct CDR3 sequences. The chain uses TRBV24-1 and TRBJ1-5; TCRdb designates TRBD1, a call that cannot be tested without DNA. This TCR was recovered from a woman between 50 and 59 years old in good health. The specimen sequenced was blood T cells: a sorted CD56 or NKG2C T cell subset, CD4+ or CD8+ T cells, or bulk PBMC T cells (not recorded which). The chain's CDR3 is CATGPGQGDQPQHF.